Reported below is one TCR beta chain. Its antigen is undetermined. These data are taken from a study of OX40 agonist ivuxolimab in advanced cancers. Study as a whole: Recorded diagnoses for dose-escalation patients were hepatocellular carcinoma, melanoma, renal cell or head and neck cancer. Checkpoint inhibitors had been given previously to approximately 41% of patients.

Here immunoSEQ multiplex PCR was the method, and the copy in TCRdb shows in-frame clones only, minus some. This sample has tens of thousands of clones, with around 82% found just once. Regarding the study as a whole: It was also the case that some nonresponders had low normalized T-cell clonal expansion.

Trimming removed 2 bases from V and 2 bases from J, with 10 bases in between. Germline assignment: CDR1 SGHNT and CDR2 YYREEE (reference sequence). The CDR3 spans 14 residues. The origin of this receptor is an adult with an advanced solid tumor such as melanoma, head and neck, liver or kidney cancer. Sequences were derived from CD4+ or CD8+ T cells sorted from blood, sampled in a trial of the OX40 agonist ivuxolimab. V gene TRBV5-4 combines with J gene TRBJ2-5, with a tentative D call TRBD2 (5 bases). The CDR3 sequence is CASSFGNRQETQYF. As DNA, the CDR3 is TGTGCCAGCAGCTTCGGGAATCGGCAAGAGACCCAGTACTTC. The variable domain in full, completed from reference TRBV5-4 and TRBJ2-5, reads ETGVTQSPTHLIKTRGQQVTLRCSSQSGHNTVSWYQQALGQGPQFIFQYYREEENGRGNFPPRFSGLQFPNYSSELNVNALELDDSALYLCASSFGNRQETQYFGPGTRLLVL.